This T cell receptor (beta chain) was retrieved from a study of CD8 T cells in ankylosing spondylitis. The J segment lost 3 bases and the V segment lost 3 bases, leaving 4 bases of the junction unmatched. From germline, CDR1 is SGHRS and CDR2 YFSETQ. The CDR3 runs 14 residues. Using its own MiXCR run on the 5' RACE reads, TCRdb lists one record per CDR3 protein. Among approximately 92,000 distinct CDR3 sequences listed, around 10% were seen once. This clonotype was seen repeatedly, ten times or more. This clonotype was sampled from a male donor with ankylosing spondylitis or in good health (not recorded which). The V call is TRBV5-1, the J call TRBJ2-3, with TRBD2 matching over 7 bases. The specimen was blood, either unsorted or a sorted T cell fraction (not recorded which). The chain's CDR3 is CASSSLATTDTQYF. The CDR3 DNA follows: TGCGCCAGCAGCTCACTAGCGACTACAGATACGCAGTATTTT.